Here is one TCR beta chain with its context. Its antigen remains unidentified. Germline CDR1 and CDR2: LNHDA and SQIVND (reference sequence). The CDR3 runs to 14 residues. V was clipped by 2 bases and J by 2 bases, with 10 bases between them. Sequencing used immunoSEQ multiplex PCR; TCRdb keeps in-frame clones, though not all of them. The table has over 70,000 clones, roughly 91% seen once; the top ten hold roughly an eighth. The data are from a study of OX40 agonist ivuxolimab in advanced cancers. Study context: Males comprised approximately 81% of the group, whose mean age was 60 years (range roughly 23 to 90). Partial responses were achieved by three patients: one hepatocellular carcinoma, two cutaneous melanoma. The study, taken as a whole, reports: Clones of CD4+ and CD8+ blood T cells grew by week 6 at doses of 0.1 to 3.0 mg/kg. CD8+ T cells averaged more expanded clones than CD4+.

The chain joins TRBV19 to TRBJ2-7, with D possibly being TRBD2 (5 bases). The sample was CD4+ or CD8+ T cells sorted from blood, taken in a trial of the OX40 agonist ivuxolimab. The clonotype comes from an adult with an advanced solid tumor such as melanoma, head and neck, liver or kidney cancer. CDR3 nucleotides: TGTGCCAGTAGTATAACGGGGTTCGCCTACGAGCAGTACTTC. Encoded protein: CASSITGFAYEQYF.